This TCR beta chain was recovered during a study of tumor and adjacent non-tumor tissue in lung cancer. Three rounds of nested PCR, following a modified ARM-PCR protocol, produced the TCRbeta library. TCRdb redid the calling of the multiplex PCR reads with MiXCR, one entry per CDR3 protein. The sample yields tens of thousands of distinct CDR3 sequences, less than 75% seen once. CDR3 length equals 17 residues. Germline CDR1 reads SGHRS; CDR2 reads YFSETQ. V gave up 8 bases and J gave up 3 bases, with 23 bases separating them. No cell sorting was done before RNA was extracted from the tissue. The sequence was collected from a man in his 60s with non-small cell lung cancer. This chain uses TRBV5-1 with TRBJ2-2, with D possibly matching TRBD2 (5 bases). Source material: lung tumor tissue. In nucleotides, the CDR3 is TGCGCCAGTAGTTCGAGAGCGAGGGTCGGCGACACCGGGGAGCTGTTTTTT. This translates into CASSSRARVGDTGELFF. The full variable domain, with the rest looked up from reference TRBV5-1 and TRBJ2-2, is KAGVTQTPRYLIKTRGQQVTLSCSPISGHRSVSWYQQTPGQGLQFLFEYFSETQRNKGNFPGRFSGRQFSNSRSEMNVSTLELGDSALYLCASSSRARVGDTGELFFGEGSRLTVL.